The present T cell receptor beta chain was sequenced within a study of cytomegalovirus exposure and HLA in healthy donors. General study points: An apparent linkage of common viral pathogens to several of the most significant clusters emerged in a later analysis.

On this clone itself: Its antigen remains unidentified.

Vbeta (60) and Jbeta (13) primers were used in the PCR. Only in-frame clones appear in the TCRdb table, and some are missing; sequencing was by immunoSEQ multiplex PCR. The repertoire consists of approximately 200,000 clones, with more than 60% occurring once and the leading ten covering around 0.2%. Germline CDR1 SGHRS, CDR2 YFSETQ. CDR3 length: 15 amino acids. V lost 2 bases to trimming and J lost 6 bases, with 15 bases between them. Specimen: PBMCs. The rearrangement joins TRBV5-1 to TRBJ2-1; D call uncertain. The clonotype was recovered from a girl aged 2-15 years in good health and CMV-seronegative. The CDR3 DNA follows: TGCGCCAGCAGCTTAGCTACGTCCAACTCCAATGAGCAGTTCTTC. It translates to CASSLATSNSNEQFF.